This is a list of T cell receptor beta chains from one sample in a study of control samples from healthy donors and cancer patients. Using immunoSEQ multiplex PCR, the repertoire was profiled, and TCRdb retains in-frame clones only, with some absent. The sample carries about 60,000 clones, 85% recorded once. The sample comprised blood. The receptors derive from a man aged 40-49 years in good health. The conserved cysteine and the conserved F or W are not part of the CDR3 here.

j_gene: TRBJ2-4; v_gene: TRBV3-1/TRBV3-2; CDR3aa: ASSLPEGYIQY
j_gene: TRBJ1-2; v_gene: TRBV5-4; CDR3aa: ASRVGGVYGYT
j_gene: TRBJ2-1; v_gene: TRBV28; CDR3aa: ASTSVGEQF
j_gene: TRBJ1-4; v_gene: TRBV11-3; CDR3aa: ASSLGQGGEKLF
j_gene: TRBJ2-1; v_gene: TRBV11-2; CDR3aa: ASSLSWGNEQF
j_gene: TRBJ2-3; v_gene: TRBV7-2; CDR3aa: ASSFLSYGAGGTDTQY
j_gene: TRBJ2-1; v_gene: TRBV11-2; CDR3aa: ASSSKGPTGVYNEQF
j_gene: TRBJ1-1; v_gene: TRBV5-5; CDR3aa: ASSAGTRNTEAF
j_gene: TRBJ1-1; v_gene: TRBV18; CDR3aa: ASKTANTEAF
j_gene: TRBJ1-2; v_gene: TRBV24-1; CDR3aa: ATSDYAGRGYT
j_gene: TRBJ2-7; v_gene: TRBV4-3; CDR3aa: ASSQGGSSYEQY
j_gene: TRBJ2-7; v_gene: TRBV6-2/TRBV6-3; CDR3aa: ASTPWRGPYEQY
j_gene: TRBJ1-1; v_gene: TRBV6-4; CDR3aa: ASSAGPNTEAF
j_gene: TRBJ1-1; v_gene: TRBV5-4; CDR3aa: ASRGGGTRVNTEAF
j_gene: TRBJ1-5; v_gene: TRBV20-1; CDR3aa: SASDRDGFNQPQH
j_gene: TRBJ1-2; v_gene: TRBV3-1/TRBV3-2; CDR3aa: ASSQDRLYGYT
j_gene: TRBJ2-5; v_gene: TRBV28; CDR3aa: ASSLVWLETQY
j_gene: TRBJ2-7; v_gene: TRBV29-1; CDR3aa: SVSWQGAAEQY
j_gene: TRBJ2-7; v_gene: TRBV28; CDR3aa: ASSPATGGEYEQY
j_gene: TRBJ2-2; v_gene: TRBV6-5; CDR3aa: ASSTRTGFTGELF
j_gene: TRBJ1-1; v_gene: TRBV11-3; CDR3aa: ASSLDSNTEAF
j_gene: TRBJ2-7; v_gene: TRBV7-2; CDR3aa: ASSFAGTLYEQY
j_gene: TRBJ2-7; v_gene: TRBV28; CDR3aa: ASSWTANYEQY
j_gene: TRBJ2-1; v_gene: TRBV28; CDR3aa: ASSSIIRLVKGSYNEQF
j_gene: TRBJ2-1; v_gene: TRBV6-2/TRBV6-3; CDR3aa: ASSTRTSGSYNEQF